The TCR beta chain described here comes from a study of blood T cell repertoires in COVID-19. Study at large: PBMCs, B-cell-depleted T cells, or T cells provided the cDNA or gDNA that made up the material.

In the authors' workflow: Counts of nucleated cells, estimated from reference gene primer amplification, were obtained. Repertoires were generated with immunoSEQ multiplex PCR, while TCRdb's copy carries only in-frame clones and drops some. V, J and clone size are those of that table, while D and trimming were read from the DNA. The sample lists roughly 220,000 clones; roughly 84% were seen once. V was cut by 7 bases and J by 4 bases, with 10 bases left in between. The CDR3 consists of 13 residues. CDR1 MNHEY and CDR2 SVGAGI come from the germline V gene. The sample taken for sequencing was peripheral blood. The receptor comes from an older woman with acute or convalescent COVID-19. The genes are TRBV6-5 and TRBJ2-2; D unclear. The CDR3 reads CASIPTSTGELFF. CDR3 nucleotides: TGTGCCAGCATCCCGACAAGCACCGGGGAGCTGTTTTTT.